This T cell receptor (beta chain) emerged from a study of Ad26.COV2.S vaccination and SARS-CoV-2 variants. Study background: Ad26.COV2.S, an intramuscular injection, was given once or twice 56 days apart.

As concerns this clone: The antigen remains unidentified.

Some clones are missing from TCRdb's copy, which holds only in-frame ones; the method was immunoSEQ multiplex PCR. The sample records 300,000 to 350,000 clones, approximately 90% being singletons. Whole-study findings and limits: Once vaccination had occurred, spike-specific CD8+ and CD4+ T cell responses reportedly showed substantial breadth.

Germline CDR1 and CDR2: MNHEY and SVGEGT. V lost 5 bases to trimming and J lost 0 bases; unmatched junction nucleotides: 4. This CDR3 has 16 residues. Treatment described: some 20 received Ad26.COV2.S at low or high dose, single or two shots; 5 received placebo; per-sample allocation not given. All samples were drawn on day 63, counting from the first vaccine or placebo injection. In Boston, an adult donor aged 18-55 years took part. Built on an Ad26 vector, the vaccine expressed Wuhan-strain SARS-CoV-2 spike. Sequencing was performed on peripheral blood, taken in a trial of Ad26.COV2.S vaccine versus placebo. The chain uses TRBV6-2 or TRBV6-3 and TRBJ1-6; 7 positions agree with TRBD1. The clonotype comes from a person between 18 and 65 years old who received the Ad26.COV2.S COVID-19 vaccine or a placebo. As DNA, the CDR3 is TGTGCCAGCAGTCTCCGGGACAGCTCCTATAATTCACCCCTCCACTTT. Encoded protein: CASSLRDSSYNSPLHF.